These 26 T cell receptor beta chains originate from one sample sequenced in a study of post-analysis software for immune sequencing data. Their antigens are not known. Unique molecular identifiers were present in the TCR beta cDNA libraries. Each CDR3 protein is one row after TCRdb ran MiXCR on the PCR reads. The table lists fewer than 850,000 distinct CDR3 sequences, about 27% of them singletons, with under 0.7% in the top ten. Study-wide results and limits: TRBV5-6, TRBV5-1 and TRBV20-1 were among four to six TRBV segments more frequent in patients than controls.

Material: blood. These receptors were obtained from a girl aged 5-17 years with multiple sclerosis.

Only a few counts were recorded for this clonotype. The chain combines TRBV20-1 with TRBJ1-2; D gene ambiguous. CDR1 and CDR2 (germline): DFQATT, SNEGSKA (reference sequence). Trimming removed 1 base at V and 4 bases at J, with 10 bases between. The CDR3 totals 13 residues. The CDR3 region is CSARVTVSYGYTF. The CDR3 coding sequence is TGCAGTGCTAGAGTGACGGTGAGCTATGGCTACACCTTC.

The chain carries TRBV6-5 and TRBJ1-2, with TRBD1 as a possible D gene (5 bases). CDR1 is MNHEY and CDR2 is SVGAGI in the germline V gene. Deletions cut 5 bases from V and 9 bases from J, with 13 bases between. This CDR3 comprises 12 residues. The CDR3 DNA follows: TGTGCCAGCAGTAGGGGAGCAGGGTGCTACACCTTC. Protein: CASSRGAGCYTF.

CDR3 in amino acids: CSATAVEETQFF. CDR3 DNA: TGCAGTGCTACAGCCGTAGAGGAGACCCAGTTCTTC. The chain joins TRBV20-1 to TRBJ2-1; D unresolved. The length of the CDR3 is 12 residues. V was trimmed by 4 bases and J by 13 bases, leaving 17 bases between them. The germline V gene encodes CDR1 DFQATT and CDR2 SNEGSKA (reference sequence).

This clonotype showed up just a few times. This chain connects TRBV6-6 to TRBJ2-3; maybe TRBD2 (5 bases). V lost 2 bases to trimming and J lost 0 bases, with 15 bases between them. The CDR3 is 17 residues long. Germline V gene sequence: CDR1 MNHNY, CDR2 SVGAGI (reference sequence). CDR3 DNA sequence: TGTGCCAGCAGTTACCCCGGACTGGGAAGGAGCACAGATACGCAGTATTTT. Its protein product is CASSYPGLGRSTDTQYF.

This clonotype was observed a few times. CDR3 nucleotide sequence: TGTGCCAGCAGCCTAGCGGGGGGCCTCCATGAGCAGTTCTTC. Its translation is CASSLAGGLHEQFF. This sequence joins TRBV6-2 or TRBV6-3 and TRBJ2-1; 11 bases agree with TRBD2. V dropped 6 bases and J dropped 8; count of bases not matched to a gene: 6. Germline CDR1 reads MNHEY; CDR2 reads SVGEGT. The CDR3 has 14 amino acids.

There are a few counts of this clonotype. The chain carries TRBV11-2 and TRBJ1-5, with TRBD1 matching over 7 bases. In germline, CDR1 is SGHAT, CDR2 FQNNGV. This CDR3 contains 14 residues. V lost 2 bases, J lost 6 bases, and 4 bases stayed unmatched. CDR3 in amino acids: CASSLQGVSQPQHF. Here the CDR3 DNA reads TGTGCCAGCAGCTTACAGGGGGTGAGTCAGCCCCAGCATTTT.

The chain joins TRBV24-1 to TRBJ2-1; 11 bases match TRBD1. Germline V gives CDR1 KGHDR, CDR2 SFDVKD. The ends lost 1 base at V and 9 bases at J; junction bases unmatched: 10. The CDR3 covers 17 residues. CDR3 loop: CATSDFPRTGGEGEQFF. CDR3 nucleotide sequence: TGTGCCACCAGTGATTTCCCCCGGACAGGGGGCGAGGGTGAGCAGTTCTTC.

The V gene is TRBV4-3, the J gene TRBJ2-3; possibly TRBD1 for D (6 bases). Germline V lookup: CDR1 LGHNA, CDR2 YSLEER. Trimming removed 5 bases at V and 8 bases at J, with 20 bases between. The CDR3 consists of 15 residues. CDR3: CASSVRDTEAGTQYF. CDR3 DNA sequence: TGCGCCAGCAGCGTTCGGGACACCGAGGCAGGTACGCAGTATTTT.

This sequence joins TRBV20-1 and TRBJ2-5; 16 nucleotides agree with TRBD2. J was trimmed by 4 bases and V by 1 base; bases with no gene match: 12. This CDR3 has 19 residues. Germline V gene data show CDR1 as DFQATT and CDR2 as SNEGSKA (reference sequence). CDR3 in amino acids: CSARAPPGTSGRAIETQYF. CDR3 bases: TGCAGTGCTAGAGCCCCGCCGGGGACTAGCGGGAGGGCCATAGAGACCCAGTACTTC.

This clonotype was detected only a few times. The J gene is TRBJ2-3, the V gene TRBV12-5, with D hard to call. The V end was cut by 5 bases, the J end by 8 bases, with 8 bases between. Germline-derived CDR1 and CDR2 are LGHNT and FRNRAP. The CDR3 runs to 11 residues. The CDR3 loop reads CASGLGPTQYF. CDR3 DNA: TGTGCTAGTGGTCTAGGACCTACGCAGTATTTT.

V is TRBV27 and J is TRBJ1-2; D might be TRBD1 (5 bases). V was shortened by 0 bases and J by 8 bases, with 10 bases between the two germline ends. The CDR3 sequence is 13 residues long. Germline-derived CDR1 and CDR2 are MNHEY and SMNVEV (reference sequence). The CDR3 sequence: CASSLSPGGGYTF. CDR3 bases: TGTGCCAGCAGTTTATCCCCGGGGGGGGGCTACACCTTC.

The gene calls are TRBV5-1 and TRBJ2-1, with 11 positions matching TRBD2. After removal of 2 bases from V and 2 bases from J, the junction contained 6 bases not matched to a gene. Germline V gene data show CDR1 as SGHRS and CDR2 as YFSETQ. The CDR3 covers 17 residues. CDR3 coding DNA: TGCGCCAGCAGCTTATGGACTAGCGGGCCTCCCTACAATGAGCAGTTCTTC. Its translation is CASSLWTSGPPYNEQFF.

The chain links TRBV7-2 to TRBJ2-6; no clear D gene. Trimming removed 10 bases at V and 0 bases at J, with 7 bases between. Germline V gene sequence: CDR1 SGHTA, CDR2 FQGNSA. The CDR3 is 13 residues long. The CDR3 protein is CATKNSGANVLTF. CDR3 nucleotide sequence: TGTGCCACTAAGAACTCTGGGGCCAACGTCCTGACTTTC. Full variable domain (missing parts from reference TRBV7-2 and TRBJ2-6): GAGVSQSPSNKVTEKGKDVELRCDPISGHTALYWYRQSLGQGLEFLIYFQGNSAPDKSGLPSDRFSAERTGGSVSTLTIQRTQQEDSAVYLCATKNSGANVLTFGAGSRLTVL.

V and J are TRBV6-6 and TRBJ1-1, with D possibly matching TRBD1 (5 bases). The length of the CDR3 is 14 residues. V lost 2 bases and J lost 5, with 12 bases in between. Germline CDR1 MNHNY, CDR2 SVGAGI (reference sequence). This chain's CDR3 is CASSYAGTGTEAFF. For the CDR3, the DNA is TGTGCCAGCAGTTACGCGGGGACGGGTACTGAAGCTTTCTTT.

CDR3 DNA sequence: TGTGCCAGCAGTTATCCGGGACTAGCGGACAATGAGCAGTTCTTC. Translated: CASSYPGLADNEQFF. The chain carries TRBV7-2 and TRBJ2-1; 11 positions agree with TRBD2. Germline V gene sequence: CDR1 SGHTA, CDR2 FQGNSA. V was clipped by 6 bases and J by 5 bases; unmatched bases: 6. The CDR3 is 15 amino acids.

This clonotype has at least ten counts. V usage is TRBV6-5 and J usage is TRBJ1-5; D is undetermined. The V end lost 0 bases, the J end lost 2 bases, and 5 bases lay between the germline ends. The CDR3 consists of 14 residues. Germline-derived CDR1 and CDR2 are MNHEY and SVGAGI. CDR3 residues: CASSYSGGNQPQHF. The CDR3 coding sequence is TGTGCCAGCAGTTACTCCGGTGGCAATCAGCCCCAGCATTTT.

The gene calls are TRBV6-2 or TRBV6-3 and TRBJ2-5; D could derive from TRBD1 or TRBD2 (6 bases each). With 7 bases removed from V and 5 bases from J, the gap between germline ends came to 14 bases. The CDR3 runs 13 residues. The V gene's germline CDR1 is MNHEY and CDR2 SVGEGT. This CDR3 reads CASNSGGWETQYF. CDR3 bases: TGTGCCAGCAATTCCGGGGGCTGGGAGACCCAGTACTTC.

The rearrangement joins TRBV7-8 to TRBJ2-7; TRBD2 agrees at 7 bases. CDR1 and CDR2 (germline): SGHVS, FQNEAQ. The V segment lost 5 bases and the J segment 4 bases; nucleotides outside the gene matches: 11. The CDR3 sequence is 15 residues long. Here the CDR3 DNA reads TGTGCCAGCAGCCCTCGGACTACGGGGGGATACGAGCAGTACTTC. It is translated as CASSPRTTGGYEQYF.

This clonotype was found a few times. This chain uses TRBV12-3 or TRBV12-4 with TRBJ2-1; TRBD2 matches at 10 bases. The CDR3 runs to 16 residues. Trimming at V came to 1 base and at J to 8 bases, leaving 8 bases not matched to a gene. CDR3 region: CASSLDASGSWDEQFF. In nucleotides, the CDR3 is TGTGCCAGCAGTTTAGACGCTAGCGGGAGCTGGGATGAGCAGTTCTTC.

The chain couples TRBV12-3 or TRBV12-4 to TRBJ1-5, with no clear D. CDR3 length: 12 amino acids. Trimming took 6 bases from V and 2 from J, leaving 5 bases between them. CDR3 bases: TGTGCCAGCAGCATCGGCAATCAGCCCCAGCATTTT. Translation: CASSIGNQPQHF.

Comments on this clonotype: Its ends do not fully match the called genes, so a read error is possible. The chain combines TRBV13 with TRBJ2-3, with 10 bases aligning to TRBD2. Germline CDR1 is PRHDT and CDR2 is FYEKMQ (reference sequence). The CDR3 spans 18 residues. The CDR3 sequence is CTSSFSLAGVGGTDTQYF. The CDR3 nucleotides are TGTACCAGCAGCTTCTCCCTAGCGGGAGTTGGGGGCACAGATACGCAGTATTTT.

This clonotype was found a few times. The CDR3 reads CSAHRGSYNSPLHF. The CDR3 DNA follows: TGCAGTGCCCACAGGGGCTCCTATAATTCACCCCTCCACTTT. V is TRBV20-1 and J is TRBJ1-6, with 7 bases that match TRBD1. CDR1 is DFQATT, CDR2 SNEGSKA, per germline (reference sequence). This CDR3 region has 14 residues. V shed 6 bases and J 0 bases; nucleotides not matched to a gene: 2.

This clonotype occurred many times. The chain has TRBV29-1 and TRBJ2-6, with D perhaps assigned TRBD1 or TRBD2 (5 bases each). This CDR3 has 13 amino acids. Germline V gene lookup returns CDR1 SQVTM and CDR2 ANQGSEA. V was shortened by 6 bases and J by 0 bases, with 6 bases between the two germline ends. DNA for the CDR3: TGCAGCGTGAGGGGCTCTGGGGCCAACGTCCTGACTTTC. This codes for CSVRGSGANVLTF.

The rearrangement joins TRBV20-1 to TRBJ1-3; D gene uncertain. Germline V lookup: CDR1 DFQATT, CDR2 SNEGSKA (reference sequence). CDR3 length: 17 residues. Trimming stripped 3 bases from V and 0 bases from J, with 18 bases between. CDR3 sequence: CSASSLSPGYSGNTIYF. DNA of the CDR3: TGCAGTGCTAGTTCCCTCAGTCCCGGCTACTCTGGAAACACCATATATTTT.

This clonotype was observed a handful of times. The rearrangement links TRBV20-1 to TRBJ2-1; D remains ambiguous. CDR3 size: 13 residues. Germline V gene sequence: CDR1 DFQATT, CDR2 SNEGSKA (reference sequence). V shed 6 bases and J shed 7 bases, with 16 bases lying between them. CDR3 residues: CSARRGGRNEQFF. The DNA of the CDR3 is TGCAGTGCACGGCGCGGTGGAAGGAATGAGCAGTTCTTC.

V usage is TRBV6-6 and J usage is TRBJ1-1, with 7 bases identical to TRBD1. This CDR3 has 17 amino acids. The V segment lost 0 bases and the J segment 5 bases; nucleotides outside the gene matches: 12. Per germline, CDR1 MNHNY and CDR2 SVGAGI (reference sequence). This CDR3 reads CASSYSHPTGPRTEAFF. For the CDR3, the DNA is TGTGCCAGCAGTTACTCCCACCCGACAGGGCCCAGGACTGAAGCTTTCTTT.